This T cell receptor beta chain was captured by sequencing in a study of blood T cell repertoires in COVID-19. Study information: There were acute and convalescent COVID-19 samples, and they came from the United States, Italy and Spain. T cells, B-cell-depleted T cells, or PBMCs supplied cDNA or gDNA.

The CDR3 covers 14 residues. CDR1 is MNHEY and CDR2 is SMNVEV in the germline V gene (reference sequence). Unmatched junction bases numbered 7, after V lost 2 bases and J lost 10 bases. Per the original data handling: How many nucleated cells were present was estimated from reference gene primer amplification. Clones were read by immunoSEQ multiplex PCR, and TCRdb kept only the in-frame ones, dropping some. V and J calls and clone size come straight from that table; D and trimming were deduced from the DNA. This sample has 120,000 or so clones, with around 83% found just once. This rearrangement joins TRBV27 to TRBJ2-3, with 9 bases lining up with TRBD2. The origin of this receptor is a man in his 60s with acute or convalescent COVID-19. Sample: peripheral blood. CDR3 loop: CASSLGGGGAAQYF. CDR3 coding DNA: TGTGCCAGCAGTTTAGGGGGCGGGGGGGCCGCGCAGTATTTT.